Presented here are 9 T cell receptor beta chains from one specimen sequenced in a study of vaccination effects on CD4 cells after COVID-19 (dated by TCRdb to the early 2020s). Receptor amplification or capture employed the immunoSEQ multiplex PCR assay. What TCRdb holds here is the immuneACCESS table cut down to in-frame rearrangements. Part of the clones is not present; checked against another copy, under half of the missing clones reflect an unresolved V gene, and the others are unexplained. Across this sample there are approximately 60,000 clones, with approximately 78% seen only once. The top ten clonotypes cover under 25% of the sample. The antigens of these receptors remain unknown. After about 9 days of culture, CD4+ T cells were isolated with the EasySep CD4+ T cell isolation kit. The input for sequencing was CD4+ T cells from PBMCs cultured without peptide, taken before COVID-19 vaccination. The receptors stem from a human donor who had a prior SARS-CoV-2 infection.

This chain uses TRBV6-5 with TRBJ1-5, with D maybe TRBD1 (6 bases). Between the trimmed V and J ends, which lost 6 bases and 2 bases, there was a span of 14 bases. The CDR3 runs 15 residues. Germline V gene data show CDR1 as MNHEY and CDR2 as SVGAGI. The CDR3 spells CASSVQGRGNQPQHF. CDR3 sequence (DNA): TGTGCCAGCAGCGTACAGGGCCGCGGCAATCAGCCCCAGCATTTT.

The sample holds one count of this clone. V gene TRBV5-4 combines with J gene TRBJ2-1, with 9 bases fitting TRBD1. Germline lookup yields CDR1 SGHNT and CDR2 YYREEE (reference sequence). The CDR3 is 15 residues long. V shed 4 bases and J 0 bases; nucleotides not matched to a gene: 2. The CDR3 DNA reads TGTGCCAGCAGCGTGGACAGGGGCTCCTACAATGAGCAGTTCTTC. This encodes CASSVDRGSYNEQFF.

The chain employs TRBV5-5 and TRBJ2-3; TRBD1 matches 8 bases. The V gene's germline CDR1 is SGHKS and CDR2 YYEKEE (reference sequence). The CDR3 has 16 residues. V gave up 3 bases and J gave up 2 bases; unmatched junction bases: 8. CDR3 residues: CASSSDRARFTDTQYF. The DNA for the CDR3 is TGTGCCAGCAGCTCGGACAGGGCGCGATTCACAGATACGCAGTATTTT.

This clone appeared a single time. The rearrangement uses TRBV12-3 or TRBV12-4 and TRBJ2-2, with unresolved D. V dropped 1 base and J dropped 11 bases, with 8 bases sitting between them. This CDR3 spans 12 amino acids. The CDR3 nucleotides read TGTGCCAGCAGTTTAGGGGTCGGTGAGCTGTTTTTT. It is translated as CASSLGVGELFF.

The chain uses TRBV11-3 and TRBJ2-2; 7 bases match TRBD2. Germline CDR1 SGHNT, CDR2 YENEEA. The CDR3 spans 16 residues. V shed 0 bases, J shed 6 bases, and the junction held 7 bases outside the gene matches. The CDR3 region is CASSLELSAGAGELFF. CDR3 nucleotide sequence: TGTGCCAGCAGCTTAGAACTGTCCGCGGGAGCCGGGGAGCTGTTTTTT.

The rearrangement joins TRBV7-8 to TRBJ1-6, with TRBD1 as a possible D gene (5 bases). CDR3 length equals 14 residues. Trimming pared 1 base from V and 8 bases from J, leaving 9 bases between. CDR1 and CDR2 (germline): SGHVS, FQNEAQ. CDR3: CASSLVQGDSPLHF. The CDR3, as DNA: TGTGCCAGCAGCTTAGTCCAAGGGGATTCACCCCTCCACTTT.

The rearrangement links TRBV4-1 to TRBJ2-3; TRBD1 aligns across 7 bases. Per germline, CDR1 MGHRA and CDR2 YSYEKL. CDR3 length equals 17 residues. The trim removed 4 bases at V and 0 bases at J, leaving 10 bases unmatched. CDR3 amino acids: CASSPRGVRGSTDTQYF. As DNA, the CDR3 is TGCGCCAGCAGCCCCAGAGGGGTCAGGGGGAGCACAGATACGCAGTATTTT.

The chain joins TRBV29-1 to TRBJ2-3, with a tentative D call TRBD1 (5 bases). Germline V CDR1 and CDR2: SQVTM, ANQGSEA. The V gene lost 0 bases and the J gene lost 6 bases, with 16 bases spanning the gap. This CDR3 comprises 15 residues. The CDR3 DNA is TGCAGCGTTGAAGACAGGGCTTTGTCTCCGGATACGCAGTATTTT. Amino acid sequence: CSVEDRALSPDTQYF.

The chain links TRBV19 to TRBJ1-2, with TRBD1 as a possible D gene (6 bases). Germline CDR1 and CDR2: LNHDA and SQIVND (reference sequence). Trimming cost V 5 bases and J 2 bases, with 9 bases left between them. This CDR3 is built from 13 residues. The CDR3 sequence is CASSGGTNYGYTF. Here the CDR3 DNA reads TGTGCCAGTAGTGGTGGGACAAACTATGGCTACACCTTC.